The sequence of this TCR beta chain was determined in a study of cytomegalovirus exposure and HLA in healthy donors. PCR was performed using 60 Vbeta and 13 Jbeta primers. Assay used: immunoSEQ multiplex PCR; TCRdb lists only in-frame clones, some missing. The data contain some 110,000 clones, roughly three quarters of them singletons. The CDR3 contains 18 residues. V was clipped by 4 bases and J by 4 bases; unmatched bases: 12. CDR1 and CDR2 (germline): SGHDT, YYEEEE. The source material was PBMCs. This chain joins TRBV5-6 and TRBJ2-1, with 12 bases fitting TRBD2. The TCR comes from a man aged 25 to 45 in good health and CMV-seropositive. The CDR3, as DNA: TGTGCCAGCAGCGTCTGGACTAGCGGGGAACTTTTTTACAATGAGCAGTTCTTC. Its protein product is CASSVWTSGELFYNEQFF.